This TCR beta chain was captured by sequencing in a study of CD8+ T cells in alopecia areata. General study results and limits: Normal scalp showed lower clonality than lesional scalp, especially alopecia totalis/universalis. Compared with mice, patients displayed less clear TCR sharing, possibly for HLA-related reasons.

A note on this clone: Its target is unknown.

Sequencing used cDNA as its template, made by extracting RNA and reverse transcribing it. This table comes from immunoSEQ multiplex PCR, and its TCRdb copy is limited to in-frame clones, with some not included. The data contain under 250,000 clones, roughly 56% of them seen just once; the ten biggest clones take up roughly 5.3%. CDR1 is GTSNPN and CDR2 is SVGIG in the germline V gene (reference sequence). The CDR3 is made up of 10 amino acids. Deletions cut 0 bases from V and 7 bases from J, with 4 bases between. Sorted out of PBMCs were CD4+ T cells and CD8+ T cells. The TCR comes from a human donor in good health. V and J are TRBV30 and TRBJ2-7; D is undetermined. The material sequenced was CD8+ T cells sorted from blood. CDR3 amino acids: CAWSVTEQYF. The CDR3 nucleotides are TGTGCCTGGAGTGTGACGGAGCAGTACTTC. Filled out from reference TRBV30 and TRBJ2-7, the complete variable domain reads SQTIHQWPATLVQPVGSPLSLECTVEGTSNPNLYWYRQAAGRGLQLLFYSVGIGQISSEVPQNLSASRPQDRQFILSSKKLLLSDSGFYLCAWSVTEQYFGPGTRLTVT.